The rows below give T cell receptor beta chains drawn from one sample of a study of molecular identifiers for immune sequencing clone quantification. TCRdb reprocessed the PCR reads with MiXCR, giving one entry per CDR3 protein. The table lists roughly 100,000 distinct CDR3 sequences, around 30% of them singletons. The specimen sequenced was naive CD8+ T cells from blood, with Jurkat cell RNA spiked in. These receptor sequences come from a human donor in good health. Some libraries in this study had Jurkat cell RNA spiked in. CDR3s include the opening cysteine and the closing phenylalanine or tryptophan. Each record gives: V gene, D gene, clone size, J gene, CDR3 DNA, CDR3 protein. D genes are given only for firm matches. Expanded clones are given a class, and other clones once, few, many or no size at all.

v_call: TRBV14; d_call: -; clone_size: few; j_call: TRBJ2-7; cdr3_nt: TGTGCCAGCAGCCAAGAGGAGGTCTACGAGCAGTACTTC; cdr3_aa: CASSQEEVYEQYF
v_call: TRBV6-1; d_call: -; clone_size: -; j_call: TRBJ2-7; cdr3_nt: TGTGCCAGCAGATTGGGTTCCTACGAGCAGTACTTC; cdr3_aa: CASRLGSYEQYF
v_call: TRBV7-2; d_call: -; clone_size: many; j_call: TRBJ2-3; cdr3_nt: TGTGCCAGCAGCACCCTGGCAGATACGCAGTATTTT; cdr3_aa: CASSTLADTQYF
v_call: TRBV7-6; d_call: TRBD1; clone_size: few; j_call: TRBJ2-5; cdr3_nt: TGTGCCAGCAGCTTCCGGGACAGGGGCCTTGTGGGCGAGACCCAGTACTTC; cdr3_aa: CASSFRDRGLVGETQYF
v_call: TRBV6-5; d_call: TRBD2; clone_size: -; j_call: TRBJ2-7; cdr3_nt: TGTGCCAGCAGTTACTCGGTGACTAGCGAGCCCTACGAGCAGTACTTC; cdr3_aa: CASSYSVTSEPYEQYF
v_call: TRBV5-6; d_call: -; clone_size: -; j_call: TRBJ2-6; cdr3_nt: TGTGTCAGCAGCTACCCCTCTGGGGCCAACGTCCTGACTTTC; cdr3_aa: CVSSYPSGANVLTF
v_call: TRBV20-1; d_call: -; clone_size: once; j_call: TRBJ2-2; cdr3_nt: TGCAGTGCTAGAAGGGAAACCGGGGAGCTGTATTTT; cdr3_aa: CSARRETGELYF
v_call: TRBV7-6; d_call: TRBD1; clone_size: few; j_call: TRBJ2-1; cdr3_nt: TGTGCCAGCAGCTTAGTCCGGGACAGATTTTTTGATGAGCAGTTCTTC; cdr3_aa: CASSLVRDRFFDEQFF
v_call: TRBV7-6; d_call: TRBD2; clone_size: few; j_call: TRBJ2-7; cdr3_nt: TGTGCCAGCAGCTTAGGGGATCCGGGACTAGCGGGAGGGCCATCCTACGAGCAGTACTTC; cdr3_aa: CASSLGDPGLAGGPSYEQYF
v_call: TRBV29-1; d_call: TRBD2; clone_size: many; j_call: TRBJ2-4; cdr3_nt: TGCAGCGTTGATCGTCTAGCGGGAAGCGGAAAAAACATTCAGTACTTC; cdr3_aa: CSVDRLAGSGKNIQYF
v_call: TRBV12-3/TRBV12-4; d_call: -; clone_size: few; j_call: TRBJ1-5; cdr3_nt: TGTGCCAGCAGCCCGACAGAGAATCAGCCCCAGCATTTT; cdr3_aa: CASSPTENQPQHF
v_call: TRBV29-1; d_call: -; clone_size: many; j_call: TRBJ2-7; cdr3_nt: TGCAGCACCTTCGGGGAAGCTAGTGGGTACGAGCAGTACTTC; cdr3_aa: CSTFGEASGYEQYF
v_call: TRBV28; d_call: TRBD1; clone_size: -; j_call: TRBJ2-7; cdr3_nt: TGTGCCACTACGCCCGGGACAGGGGTCGAGCAGTACTTC; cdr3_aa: CATTPGTGVEQYF
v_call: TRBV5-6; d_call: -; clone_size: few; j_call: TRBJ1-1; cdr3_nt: TGTGCCAGCAGCCCCCCAGGGGAGGCAGGGGAAGCTTTCTTT; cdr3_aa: CASSPPGEAGEAFF
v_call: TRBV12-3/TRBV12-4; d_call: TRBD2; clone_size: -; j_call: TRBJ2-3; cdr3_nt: TGTGCCATCCCTAGCGGGAAAGTGGAGGGAGATACGCAGTATTTT; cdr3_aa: CAIPSGKVEGDTQYF
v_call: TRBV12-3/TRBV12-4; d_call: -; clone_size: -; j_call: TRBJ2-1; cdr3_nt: TGTGCCAGCAGTTTTCGACAAGACAATGAGCAGTTCTTC; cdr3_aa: CASSFRQDNEQFF
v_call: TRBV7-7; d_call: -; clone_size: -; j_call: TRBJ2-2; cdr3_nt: TGTGCCAGCAGCTTCGGGACCACCGGGGAGCTGTTTTTT; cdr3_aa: CASSFGTTGELFF
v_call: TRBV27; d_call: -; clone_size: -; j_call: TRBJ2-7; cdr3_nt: TGTGCCAGCAGTTTTGGGAGGTGGGGGTCCGACGAGCAGTACTTC; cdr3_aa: CASSFGRWGSDEQYF
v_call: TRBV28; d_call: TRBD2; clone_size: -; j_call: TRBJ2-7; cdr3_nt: TGTGCCAGCAGTTTCAGACCGCTCGGGACCCCCGGGACTAGCGGGGGCCATACCTACGAGCAGTACTTC; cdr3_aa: CASSFRPLGTPGTSGGHTYEQYF
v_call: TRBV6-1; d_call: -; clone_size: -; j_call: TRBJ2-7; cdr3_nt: TGTGCCAGCAGCCACCCAGGGGTCGAGCAGTACTTC; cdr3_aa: CASSHPGVEQYF
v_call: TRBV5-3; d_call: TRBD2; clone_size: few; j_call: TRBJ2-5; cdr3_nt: TGTGCCAGTCAACGGGAGGAACAAGAGACCCAGTACTTC; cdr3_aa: CASQREEQETQYF
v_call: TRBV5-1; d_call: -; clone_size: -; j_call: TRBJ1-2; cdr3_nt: TGCGCCACCTGGTCGGGCCATGGCTACACCTTC; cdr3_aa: CATWSGHGYTF
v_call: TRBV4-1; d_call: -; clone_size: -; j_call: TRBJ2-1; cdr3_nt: TGCGCCAGCAGCCAAGAAGGACTCGTCGCCAATGAGCAGTTCTTC; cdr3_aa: CASSQEGLVANEQFF
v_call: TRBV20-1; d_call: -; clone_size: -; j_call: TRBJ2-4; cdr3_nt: TGCAGTGCTAGTACTTCAACGATAAACATTCGGTACTTC; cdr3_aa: CSASTSTINIRYF
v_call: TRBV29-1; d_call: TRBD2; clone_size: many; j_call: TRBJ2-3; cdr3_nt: TGCAGCGTTGAACCAAGGAACAGCGGGAGGGCTCTGGGCACAGATACGCAGTATTTT; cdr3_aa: CSVEPRNSGRALGTDTQYF
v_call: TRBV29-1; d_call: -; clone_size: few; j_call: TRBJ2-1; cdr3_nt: TGCAGCGACCGGACTATCTATGAGCAGTTCTTC; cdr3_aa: CSDRTIYEQFF
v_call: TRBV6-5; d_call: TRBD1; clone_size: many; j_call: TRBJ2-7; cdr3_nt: TGTGCCAGCAGTTACGATTACCCCGGGACAGACTACGAGCAGTACTTC; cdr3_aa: CASSYDYPGTDYEQYF
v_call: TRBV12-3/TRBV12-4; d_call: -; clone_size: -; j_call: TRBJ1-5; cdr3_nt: TGTGCCAGCAGTTTAGGGAACAGGGTAATCGTGACAGATCAGCCCCAGCATTTT; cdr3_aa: CASSLGNRVIVTDQPQHF
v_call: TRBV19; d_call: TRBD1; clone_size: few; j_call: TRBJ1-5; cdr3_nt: TGTGCCAGTAGTAAGGGACAGGGCAATCAGCCCCAGCATTTT; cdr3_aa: CASSKGQGNQPQHF
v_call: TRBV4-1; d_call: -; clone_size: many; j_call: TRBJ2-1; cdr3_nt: TGCGCCAGCAGCCAAATTGAGGGGGAGTTGAGATACAATGAGCAGTTCTTC; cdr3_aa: CASSQIEGELRYNEQFF
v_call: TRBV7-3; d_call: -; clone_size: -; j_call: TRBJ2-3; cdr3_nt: TGTGCCAGCAGCCCCCTGGACCCCACAGATACGCAGTACTTT; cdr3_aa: CASSPLDPTDTQYF
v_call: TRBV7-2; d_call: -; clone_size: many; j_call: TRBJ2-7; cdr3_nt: TGTGCCAGCAGCCCTCCCGAGGGCTACTACGAGCAGTACTTC; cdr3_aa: CASSPPEGYYEQYF
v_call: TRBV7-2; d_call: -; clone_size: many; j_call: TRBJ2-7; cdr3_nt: TGTGCCAGCAGCCAAGGGGTCTACGAGCAGTACTTC; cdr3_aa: CASSQGVYEQYF
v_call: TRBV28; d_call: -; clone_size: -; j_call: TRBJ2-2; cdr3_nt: TGTGCCAGCAGTATCGGTTACCGCGGGGAGCTGTTTTTT; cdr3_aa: CASSIGYRGELFF
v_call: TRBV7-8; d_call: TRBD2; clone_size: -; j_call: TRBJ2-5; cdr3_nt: TGTGCCAGCAGCCCAGGGAGGGGTCTGGGAGAGACCCAGTACTTC; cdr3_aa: CASSPGRGLGETQYF
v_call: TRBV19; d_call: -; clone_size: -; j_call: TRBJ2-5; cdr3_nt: TGTGCCAGTACGGACTATCTCGAAGAGACCCAGTACTTC; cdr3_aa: CASTDYLEETQYF
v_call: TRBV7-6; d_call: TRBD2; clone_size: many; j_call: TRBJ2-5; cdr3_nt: TGTGCCAGCAGCTATTACCACTCGACTAGCGCGGAAGAGACCCAGTACTTC; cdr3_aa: CASSYYHSTSAEETQYF
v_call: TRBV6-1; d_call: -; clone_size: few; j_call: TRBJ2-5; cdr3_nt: TGTGCCAGCAGTGGAGCCAGGGAAGAGACCCAGTACTTC; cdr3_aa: CASSGAREETQYF
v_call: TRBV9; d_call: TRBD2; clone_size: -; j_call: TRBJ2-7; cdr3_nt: TGTGCCAGCAGCGTAGCGGGACTAGAGGATTACGAGCAGTACTTC; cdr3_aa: CASSVAGLEDYEQYF
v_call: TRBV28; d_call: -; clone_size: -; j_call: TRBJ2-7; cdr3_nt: TGTGCCAGCAGTTTGACGGCTTTCTCATCCTACGAGAAGTACTTC; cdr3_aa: CASSLTAFSSYEKYF
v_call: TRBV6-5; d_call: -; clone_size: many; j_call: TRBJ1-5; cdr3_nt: TGTGCCAGCAGTAGCCTCGGCGCAGGGGCCAATCAGCCCCAGCATTTT; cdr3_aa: CASSSLGAGANQPQHF
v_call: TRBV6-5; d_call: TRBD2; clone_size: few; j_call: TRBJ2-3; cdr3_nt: TGTGCCAGCAGTCAACTAGCGGGGTTCACAGATACGCAGTATTTT; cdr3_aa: CASSQLAGFTDTQYF
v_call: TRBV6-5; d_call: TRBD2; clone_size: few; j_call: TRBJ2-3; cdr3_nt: TGTGCCAGCAGCCACCCTGTGCGGGGGAGAGGAGGAGATACGCAGTATTTT; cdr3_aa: CASSHPVRGRGGDTQYF
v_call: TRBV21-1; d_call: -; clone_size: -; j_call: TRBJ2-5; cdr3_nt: TGTGCCAGACAGCAAGAGACCCAGTACTTC; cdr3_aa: CARQQETQYF
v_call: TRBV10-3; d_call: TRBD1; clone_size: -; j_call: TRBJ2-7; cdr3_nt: TGTGCCATCAAACCGGACAGGGCCACCTACGAGCAGTACTTC; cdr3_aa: CAIKPDRATYEQYF
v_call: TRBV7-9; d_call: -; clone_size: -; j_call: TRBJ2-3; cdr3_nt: TGTGCCAGCAGCTTAGCTTGGCGGTTGACAGATACGCAGTATTTT; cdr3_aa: CASSLAWRLTDTQYF
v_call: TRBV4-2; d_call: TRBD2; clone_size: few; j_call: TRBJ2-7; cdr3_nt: TGTGCCAGCAGCCAAGATGAGTTGCTAGCGGGAGTTGACGAGCAGTACTTC; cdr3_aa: CASSQDELLAGVDEQYF
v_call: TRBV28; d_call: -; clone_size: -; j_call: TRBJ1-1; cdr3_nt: TGTGCCAAACCGTGGGGGCCTGAAGCTTTCTTT; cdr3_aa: CAKPWGPEAFF
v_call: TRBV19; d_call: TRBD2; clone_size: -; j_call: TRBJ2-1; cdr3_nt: TGTGCCAGTAGTTACCGGGAGGAGGTCAATGAGCAGTTCTTC; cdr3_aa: CASSYREEVNEQFF
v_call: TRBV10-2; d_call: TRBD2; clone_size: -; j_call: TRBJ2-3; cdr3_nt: TGCGCCAGCAGGGAAACTAGCGGGAGAGACACAGATACGCAGTATTTT; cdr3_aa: CASRETSGRDTDTQYF
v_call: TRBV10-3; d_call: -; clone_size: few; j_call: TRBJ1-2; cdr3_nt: TGTGCCATCAGTGAATTGGATGGGGCACATGGCTACACCTTC; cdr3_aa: CAISELDGAHGYTF
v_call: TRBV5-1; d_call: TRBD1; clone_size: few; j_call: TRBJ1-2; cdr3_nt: TGCGCCAGCAGCTCTACAGGGGGCGATGGCTACACCTTC; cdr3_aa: CASSSTGGDGYTF
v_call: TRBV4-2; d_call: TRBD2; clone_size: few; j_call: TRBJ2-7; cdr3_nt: TGTGCCAGCAGCCCCAGCGGGAGGGCCTCGTACGAGCAGTACTTC; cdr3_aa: CASSPSGRASYEQYF
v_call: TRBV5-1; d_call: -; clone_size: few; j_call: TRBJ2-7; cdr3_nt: TGCGCCAGCAGCGTTTCAGGGTTTTACGAGCAGTACTTC; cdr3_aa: CASSVSGFYEQYF
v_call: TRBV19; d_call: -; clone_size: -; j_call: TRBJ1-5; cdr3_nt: TGTGCCAGTAGGGCAGGTTACCTGCCCCAGCATTTT; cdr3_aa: CASRAGYLPQHF
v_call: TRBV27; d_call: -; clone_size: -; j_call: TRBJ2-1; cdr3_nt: TGTGCCAGCAGTTCGGTAGCGGCCCCGAGGAATGAGCAGTTCTTC; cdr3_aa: CASSSVAAPRNEQFF
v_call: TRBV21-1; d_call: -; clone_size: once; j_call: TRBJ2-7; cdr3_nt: TGTGCCAGCAGCGCCCGGGGGCACTTC; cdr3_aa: CASSARGHF